The 5 T cell receptor beta chains reported below all come from one sample, sequenced in a study of T cell responses to AZD1222 COVID-19 vaccine. Sequenced by immunoSEQ multiplex PCR; TCRdb stores in-frame clones only, minus some. Among fewer than 200,000 clones, just under 95% were seen once, and the ten largest hold about 1.6%. This material consisted of peripheral blood, taken on day 0 of AZD1222 vaccination. These receptor sequences come from an adult in good health.

The chain employs TRBV5-4 and TRBJ1-5; unclear D gene. The CDR3 has 16 amino acids. The V gene's germline CDR1 is SGHNT and CDR2 YYREEE (reference sequence). V was cut by 2 bases and J by 1 base, with 13 bases left in between. This CDR3 reads CASSFQDSRSNQPQHF. The CDR3 DNA reads as TGTGCCAGCAGCTTTCAAGACTCGAGGAGCAATCAGCCCCAGCATTTT.

The chain uses TRBV7-9 and TRBJ2-1; D is possibly TRBD2 (6 bases). V lost 5 bases to trimming and J lost 0 bases, with 14 bases between them. Germline lookup yields CDR1 SEHNR and CDR2 FQNEAQ (reference sequence). There are 16 residues in the CDR3. CDR3 sequence (DNA): TGTGCCAGCAGCCCCCTAGCGCGAGTCTCCTACAATGAGCAGTTCTTC. As protein: CASSPLARVSYNEQFF. Complete variable domain (other parts from reference TRBV7-9 and TRBJ2-1): DTGVSQNPRHKITKRGQNVTFRCDPISEHNRLYWYRQTLGQGPEFLTYFQNEAQLEKSRLLSDRFSAERPKGSFSTLEIQRTEQGDSAMYLCASSPLARVSYNEQFFGPGTRLTVL.

This chain uses TRBV11-2 with TRBJ2-7; TRBD1 aligns across 9 bases. The CDR3 is 16 residues long. Unmatched junction bases numbered 13, after V lost 5 bases and J lost 5 bases. In germline, CDR1 is SGHAT, CDR2 FQNNGV. As DNA, the CDR3 is TGTGCCAGCAGCATACAGGGACAGGGAAGAGGGAACGAGCAGTACTTC. Encoded protein: CASSIQGQGRGNEQYF. Full variable domain (rest looked up from reference TRBV11-2 and TRBJ2-7): EAGVAQSPRYKIIEKRQSVAFWCNPISGHATLYWYQQILGQGPKLLIQFQNNGVVDDSQLPKDRFSAERLKGVDSTLKIQPAKLEDSAVYLCASSIQGQGRGNEQYFGPGTRLTVT.

This sequence joins TRBV10-1 and TRBJ2-3; 8 nucleotides align to TRBD2. This CDR3 has 15 amino acids. Germline lookup yields CDR1 WNHNN and CDR2 SYGVQD (reference sequence). Unmatched junction bases numbered 7, after V lost 5 bases and J lost 3 bases. In DNA, the CDR3 is TGCGCCAGCAGTCCGGGACTAGGAGCAACAGATACGCAGTATTTT. Translated, it gives CASSPGLGATDTQYF.

This clone was seen only once. The rearrangement links TRBV12-3 or TRBV12-4 to TRBJ1-6, with a tentative D call TRBD1 (6 bases). V shed 7 bases and J shed 7 bases, with 11 bases lying between them. The CDR3 length is 13 residues. CDR3 in amino acids: CASNGQRNSPLHF. CDR3 coding DNA: TGTGCCAGCAACGGACAGCGAAATTCACCCCTCCACTTT.